Following are 16 T cell receptor beta chains from one sample sequenced in a study of T-cell memory formation after mild COVID-19. TCRdb analysed the 5' RACE reads with MiXCR anew, one entry per CDR3 protein. Of about 180,000 distinct CDR3 sequences in the sample, roughly 17% were seen once. The sequenced material came from PBMCs or a T cell subset sorted from them (not recorded which). These TCRs come from an adult woman who had mild COVID-19 (a few samples of this study predate the infection). Cell type and time point are not known.

The chain carries TRBV4-2 and TRBJ2-7; D possibly corresponds to TRBD2 (6 bases). The CDR3 length is 14 residues. CDR1 is LGHNA and CDR2 is YNFKEQ in the germline V gene. V was shortened by 3 bases and J by 1 base, with 10 bases between the two germline ends. CDR3 loop: CASSQDYRSYEQYF. CDR3 in DNA: TGTGCCAGCAGCCAGGACTATAGGTCCTACGAGCAGTACTTC.

The chain has TRBV3-1 and TRBJ1-1, with no clear D. The CDR3 runs 13 residues. The V and J ends lost 6 bases and 3 bases respectively, with 11 bases between them. Per the germline V gene, CDR1 is LGHDT and CDR2 is YNNKEL (reference sequence). For the CDR3, the DNA is TGTGCCAGCAGTGGTGGGGTCCACACTGAAGCTTTCTTT. Protein sequence: CASSGGVHTEAFF.

This clonotype was found many times. V and J are TRBV12-3 or TRBV12-4 and TRBJ2-7, with 7 bases that match TRBD1. V dropped 8 bases and J dropped 1; count of bases not matched to a gene: 8. This CDR3 comprises 14 residues. CDR3 in amino acids: CASRAQGQSYEQYF. DNA of the CDR3: TGTGCCAGCCGAGCACAGGGGCAATCCTACGAGCAGTACTTC.

This clonotype was observed at least ten times. The V and J genes are TRBV7-9 and TRBJ2-1; no firm D call. The CDR3 length is 12 residues. CDR1 is SEHNR and CDR2 is FQNEAQ in the germline V gene (reference sequence). V was cut by 7 bases and J by 9 bases, with 13 bases left in between. CDR3 protein: CASKYRSLEQFF. CDR3 nucleotide sequence: TGTGCCAGCAAGTACCGGAGCCTTGAGCAGTTCTTC.

This clonotype was recorded a few times. J is TRBJ2-1 and V is TRBV5-1; 7 positions match TRBD2. The CDR3 spans 14 residues. The junction had 5 bases not matched to a gene; V was cut back by 4 bases and J by 4 bases. CDR1 and CDR2 (germline): SGHRS, YFSETQ. The CDR3 loop is CASSPGGVYNEQFF. In nucleotides, the CDR3 is TGCGCCAGCAGCCCGGGGGGAGTTTACAATGAGCAGTTCTTC.

This clonotype showed up just a few times. The genes are TRBV10-3 and TRBJ2-5; 9 bases align to TRBD1. Germline V gene lookup returns CDR1 ENHRY and CDR2 SYGVKD. The CDR3 consists of 15 residues. V shed 0 bases, J shed 4 bases, and the junction held 3 bases outside the gene matches. The CDR3 loop reads CAISESQDRGETQYF. The CDR3 DNA sequence: TGTGCCATCAGTGAGTCTCAGGACAGGGGAGAGACCCAGTACTTC.

This sequence joins TRBV5-1 and TRBJ2-1; 13 nucleotides align to TRBD2. The J segment lost 9 bases and the V segment lost 3 bases, leaving 9 bases of the junction unmatched. CDR1 and CDR2 (germline): SGHRS, YFSETQ. This CDR3 region has 16 residues. In DNA, the CDR3 is TGCGCCAGCAGCTCTTCCAGGACTAGCGGGGGTACTGAGCAGTTCTTC. Translated: CASSSSRTSGGTEQFF.

This rearrangement joins TRBV5-1 to TRBJ2-2, with TRBD1 identical over 8 bases. CDR3 length: 17 amino acids. V was clipped by 4 bases and J by 5 bases; unmatched bases: 13. CDR1 is SGHRS and CDR2 is YFSETQ in the germline V gene. CDR3 residues: CASSLKGTGLGTGELFF. The CDR3 nucleotides read TGCGCCAGCAGCCTCAAAGGGACAGGCCTAGGTACCGGGGAGCTGTTTTTT.

This clonotype showed up just a few times. V is TRBV7-9 and J is TRBJ2-7; 7 nucleotides match TRBD2. Germline V gene sequence: CDR1 SEHNR, CDR2 FQNEAQ (reference sequence). Trimming cost V 5 bases and J 5 bases; bases outside gene matches: 9. CDR3 length equals 14 residues. The CDR3 loop is CASSTSVEPDEQYF. DNA for the CDR3: TGTGCCAGCAGCACTAGCGTCGAACCCGACGAGCAGTACTTC.

Only a few counts were recorded for this clonotype. The rearrangement links TRBV7-2 to TRBJ2-1, with unresolved D. V lost 0 bases and J lost 6, with 6 bases in between. Germline V lookup: CDR1 SGHTA, CDR2 FQGNSA. The CDR3 sequence is 13 residues long. CDR3 sequence reads: CASSLAPVNEQFF. The CDR3, as DNA: TGTGCCAGCAGCTTAGCCCCAGTCAATGAGCAGTTCTTC. Full variable domain (rest looked up from reference TRBV7-2 and TRBJ2-1): GAGVSQSPSNKVTEKGKDVELRCDPISGHTALYWYRQSLGQGLEFLIYFQGNSAPDKSGLPSDRFSAERTGGSVSTLTIQRTQQEDSAVYLCASSLAPVNEQFFGPGTRLTVL.

This rearrangement joins TRBV5-1 to TRBJ2-1; the match to TRBD2 covers 9 bases. V shed 0 bases and J 7 bases; nucleotides not matched to a gene: 2. From germline, CDR1 is SGHRS and CDR2 YFSETQ. This CDR3 is 14 amino acids long. The CDR3 sequence: CASSLEAGGNEQFF. The DNA for the CDR3 is TGCGCCAGCAGCTTGGAAGCGGGGGGTAATGAGCAGTTCTTC.

The rearrangement uses TRBV2 and TRBJ2-5, with TRBD2 matching over 7 bases. V gave up 4 bases and J gave up 3 bases; unmatched junction bases: 2. Germline V lookup: CDR1 SNHLY, CDR2 FYNNEI. The CDR3 runs 13 residues. Written as DNA, the CDR3 is TGTGCCAGCAGTGCAGGGAGGGAAGAGACCCAGTACTTC. This codes for CASSAGREETQYF.

This clonotype was counted at least ten times. The chain employs TRBV5-1 and TRBJ2-3; D is uncertain. The CDR3 contains 14 residues. Trimming shortened V by 0 bases and J by 13 bases, and 18 bases separated the two germline ends. Germline V gives CDR1 SGHRS, CDR2 YFSETQ. This CDR3 is CASSLAAAVREEYF. The CDR3 DNA sequence: TGCGCCAGCAGCTTGGCCGCGGCAGTGCGAGAGGAGTATTTT. Together with reference TRBV5-1 and TRBJ2-3, the CDR3 gives the full variable domain: KAGVTQTPRYLIKTRGQQVTLSCSPISGHRSVSWYQQTPGQGLQFLFEYFSETQRNKGNFPGRFSGRQFSNSRSEMNVSTLELGDSALYLCASSLAAAVREEYFGPGTRLTVL.

In this sample, this clonotype turned up a few times. The chain has TRBV5-5 and TRBJ1-1; 7 nucleotides align to TRBD1. This CDR3 region has 16 residues. The V gene's germline CDR1 is SGHKS and CDR2 YYEKEE (reference sequence). Trimming at V came to 2 bases and at J to 1 base, leaving 8 bases not matched to a gene. The CDR3 DNA reads as TGTGCCAGCAGCTTCGACCCGGGACAGAAGAACACTGAAGCTTTCTTT. This gives the protein CASSFDPGQKNTEAFF.

Here the CDR3 reads CASSRRGEEQYF. DNA of the CDR3: TGTGCCAGCAGCCGCAGGGGAGAAGAGCAGTACTTC. This chain links TRBV7-2 with TRBJ2-7; D may be TRBD1 (6 bases). Germline CDR1 is SGHTA and CDR2 is FQGNSA. Trimming removed 5 bases from V and 7 bases from J, with 12 bases in between. This CDR3 has 12 residues.

J is TRBJ2-5 and V is TRBV7-8; possible D gene TRBD1, 5 bases. The CDR3 covers 13 residues. V shed 3 bases and J shed 5 bases, with 10 bases lying between them. The germline V gene has CDR1 SGHVS and CDR2 FQNEAQ. CDR3 region: CASSFPGKETQYF. The CDR3 DNA sequence: TGTGCCAGCAGCTTCCCAGGGAAGGAGACCCAGTACTTC.